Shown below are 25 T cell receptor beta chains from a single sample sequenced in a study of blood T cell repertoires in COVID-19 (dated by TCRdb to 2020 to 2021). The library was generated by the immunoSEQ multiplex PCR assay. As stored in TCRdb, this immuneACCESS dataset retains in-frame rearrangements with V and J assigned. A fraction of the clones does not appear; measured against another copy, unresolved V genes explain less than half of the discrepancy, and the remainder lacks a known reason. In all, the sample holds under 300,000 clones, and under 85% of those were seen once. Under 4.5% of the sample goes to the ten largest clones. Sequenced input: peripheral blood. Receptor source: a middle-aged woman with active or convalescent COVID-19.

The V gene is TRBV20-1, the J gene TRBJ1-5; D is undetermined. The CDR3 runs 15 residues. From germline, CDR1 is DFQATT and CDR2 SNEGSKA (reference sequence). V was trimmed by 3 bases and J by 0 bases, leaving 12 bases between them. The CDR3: CSASFAGYSNQPQHF. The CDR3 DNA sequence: TGCAGTGCTAGTTTCGCGGGTTATAGCAATCAGCCCCAGCATTTT.

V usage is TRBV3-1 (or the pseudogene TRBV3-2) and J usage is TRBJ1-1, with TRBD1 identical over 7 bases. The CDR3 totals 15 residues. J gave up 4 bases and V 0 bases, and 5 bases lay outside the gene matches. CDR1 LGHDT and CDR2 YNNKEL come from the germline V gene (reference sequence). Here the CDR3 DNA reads TGTGCCAGCAGCCAAGATCTAGGGACAGTCACTGAAGCTTTCTTT. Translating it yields CASSQDLGTVTEAFF.

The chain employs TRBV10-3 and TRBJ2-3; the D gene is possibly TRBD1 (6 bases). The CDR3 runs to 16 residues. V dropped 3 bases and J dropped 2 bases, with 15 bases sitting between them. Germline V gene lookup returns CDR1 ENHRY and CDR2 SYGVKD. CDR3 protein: CAISDLGGVLTDTQYF. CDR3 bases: TGTGCCATCAGTGATTTAGGGGGAGTACTCACAGATACGCAGTATTTT.

CDR3: CASSLDIEKLFF. Written as DNA, the CDR3 is TGTGCCAGCAGCCTGGACATTGAAAAACTGTTTTTT. The V call is TRBV7-9, the J call TRBJ1-4, with D possibly matching TRBD1 (5 bases). V lost 5 bases to trimming and J lost 7 bases, with 8 bases between them. Per the germline V gene, CDR1 is SEHNR and CDR2 is FQNEAQ (reference sequence). This CDR3 is 12 amino acids long.

The CDR3 is CASSPHMVNSPLHF. CDR3 in DNA: TGTGCCAGCAGTCCCCACATGGTTAATTCACCCCTCCACTTT. The V gene is TRBV6-5, the J gene TRBJ1-6; D is ambiguous. The V and J ends lost 5 bases and 6 bases respectively, with 11 bases between them. CDR3 length: 14 amino acids. Germline lookup yields CDR1 MNHEY and CDR2 SVGAGI.

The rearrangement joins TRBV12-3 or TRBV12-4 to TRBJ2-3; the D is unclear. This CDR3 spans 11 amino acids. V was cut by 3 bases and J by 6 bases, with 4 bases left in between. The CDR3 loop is CASSFVDTQYF. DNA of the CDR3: TGTGCCAGCAGTTTCGTGGATACGCAGTATTTT.

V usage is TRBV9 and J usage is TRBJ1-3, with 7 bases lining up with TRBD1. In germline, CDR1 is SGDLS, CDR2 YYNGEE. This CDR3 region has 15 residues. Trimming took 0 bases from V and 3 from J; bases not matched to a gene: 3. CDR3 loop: CASSVGRGLGNTIYF. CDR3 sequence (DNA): TGTGCCAGCAGCGTAGGAAGGGGGCTTGGAAACACCATATATTTT.

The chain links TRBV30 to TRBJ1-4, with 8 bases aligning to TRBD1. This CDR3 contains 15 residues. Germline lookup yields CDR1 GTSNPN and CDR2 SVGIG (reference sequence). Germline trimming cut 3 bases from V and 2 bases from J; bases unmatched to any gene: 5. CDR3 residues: CAWSSTGVTNEKLFF. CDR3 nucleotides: TGTGCCTGGAGCTCGACAGGGGTGACTAATGAAAAACTGTTTTTT. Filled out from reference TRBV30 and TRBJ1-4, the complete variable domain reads SQTIHQWPATLVQPVGSPLSLECTVEGTSNPNLYWYRQAAGRGLQLLFYSVGIGQISSEVPQNLSASRPQDRQFILSSKKLLLSDSGFYLCAWSSTGVTNEKLFFGSGTQLSVL.

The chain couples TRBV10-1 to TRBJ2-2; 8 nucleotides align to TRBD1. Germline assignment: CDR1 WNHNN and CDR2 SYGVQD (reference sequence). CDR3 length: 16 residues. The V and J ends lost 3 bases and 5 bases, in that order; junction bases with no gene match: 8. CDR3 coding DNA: TGCGCCAGCAGTGACCGCGGACAGGGAGGTACCGGGGAGCTGTTTTTT. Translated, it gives CASSDRGQGGTGELFF.

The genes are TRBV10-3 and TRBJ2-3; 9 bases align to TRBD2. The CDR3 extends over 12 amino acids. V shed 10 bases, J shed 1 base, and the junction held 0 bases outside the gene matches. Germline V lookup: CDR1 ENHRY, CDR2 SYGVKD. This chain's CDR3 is CATSGGTDTQYF. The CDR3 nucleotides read TGTGCCACTAGCGGGGGCACAGATACGCAGTATTTT.

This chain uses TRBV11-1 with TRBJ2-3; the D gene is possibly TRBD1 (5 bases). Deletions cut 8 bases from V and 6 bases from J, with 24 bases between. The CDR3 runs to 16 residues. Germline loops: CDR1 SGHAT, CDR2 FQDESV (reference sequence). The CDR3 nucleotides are TGTGCCAGCCAAGGGGCAGGGTGGACCTTAGTGGATACGCAGTATTTT. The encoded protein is CASQGAGWTLVDTQYF.

The CDR3 loop is CASSYSNRETEAFF. The CDR3 nucleotides read TGTGCCAGCAGTTACTCGAACCGGGAAACTGAAGCTTTCTTT. The chain recombines TRBV6-6 with TRBJ1-1; no firm D call. Trimming removed 0 bases from V and 5 bases from J, with 10 bases in between. This CDR3 is built from 14 residues. Germline CDR1 MNHNY, CDR2 SVGAGI (reference sequence).

The CDR3 coding sequence is TGTGCCACCAGCAGAGATGCCGTGGCGGCAGGGGGCTATGGCTACACCTTC. It translates to CATSRDAVAAGGYGYTF. V gene TRBV15 combines with J gene TRBJ1-2; 7 bases are shared with TRBD1. With V trimmed by 0 bases and J by 4 bases, 11 bases remained unmatched. The CDR3 has 17 amino acids. Germline values: CDR1 LNHNV, CDR2 YYDKDF (reference sequence).

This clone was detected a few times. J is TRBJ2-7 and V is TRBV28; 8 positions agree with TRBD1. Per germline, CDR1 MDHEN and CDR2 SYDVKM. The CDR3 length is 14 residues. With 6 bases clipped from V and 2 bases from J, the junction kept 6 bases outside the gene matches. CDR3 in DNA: TGTGCCAGCAGACCTTGGACAGGGACCTACGAGCAGTACTTC. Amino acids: CASRPWTGTYEQYF.

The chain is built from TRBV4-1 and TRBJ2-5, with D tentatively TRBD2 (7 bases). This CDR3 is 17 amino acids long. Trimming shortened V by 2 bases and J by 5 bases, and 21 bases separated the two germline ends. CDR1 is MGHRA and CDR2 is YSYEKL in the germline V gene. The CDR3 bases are TGCGCCAGCAGCCAATTTCGAGGGCGGGGGCCGATCGAGACCCAGTACTTC. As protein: CASSQFRGRGPIETQYF.

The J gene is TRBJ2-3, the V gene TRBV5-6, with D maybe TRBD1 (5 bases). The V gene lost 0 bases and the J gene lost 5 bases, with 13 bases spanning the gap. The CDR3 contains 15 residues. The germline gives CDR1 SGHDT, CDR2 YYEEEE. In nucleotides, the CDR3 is TGTGCCAGCAGCTTGGATGTTCGTAGGGGAGATACGCAGTATTTT. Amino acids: CASSLDVRRGDTQYF.

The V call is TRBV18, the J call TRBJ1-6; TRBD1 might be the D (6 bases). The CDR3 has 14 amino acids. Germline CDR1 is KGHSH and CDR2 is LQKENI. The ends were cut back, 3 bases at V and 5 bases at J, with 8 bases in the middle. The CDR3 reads CASSPDSDNSPLHF. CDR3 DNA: TGTGCCAGCTCACCGGACAGCGATAATTCACCCCTCCACTTT.

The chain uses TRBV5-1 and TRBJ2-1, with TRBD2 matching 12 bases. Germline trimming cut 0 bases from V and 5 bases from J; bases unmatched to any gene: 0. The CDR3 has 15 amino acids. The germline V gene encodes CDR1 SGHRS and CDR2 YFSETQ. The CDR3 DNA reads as TGCGCCAGCAGCTTGGGACTAGCGGGGGACAATGAGCAGTTCTTC. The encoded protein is CASSLGLAGDNEQFF.

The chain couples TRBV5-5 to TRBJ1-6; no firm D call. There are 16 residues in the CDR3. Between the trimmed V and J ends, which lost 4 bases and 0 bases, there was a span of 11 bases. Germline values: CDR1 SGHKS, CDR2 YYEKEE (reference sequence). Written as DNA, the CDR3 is TGTGCCAGCAGCCAACAGTTCTACTCCTATAATTCACCCCTCCACTTT. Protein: CASSQQFYSYNSPLHF. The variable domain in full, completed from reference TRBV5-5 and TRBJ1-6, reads DAGVTQSPTHLIKTRGQQVTLRCSPISGHKSVSWYQQVLGQGPQFIFQYYEKEERGRGNFPDRFSARQFPNYSSELNVNALLLGDSALYLCASSQQFYSYNSPLHFGNGTRLTVT.

CDR3 bases: TGCGCCACCCGGGAGGGGCCCTCCTACAATGAGCAGTTCTTC. It specifies CATREGPSYNEQFF. This chain uses TRBV10-2 with TRBJ2-1, with 8 bases aligning to TRBD2. Trimming at V came to 10 bases and at J to 0 bases, leaving 5 bases not matched to a gene. The CDR3 is 14 amino acids. The germline CDR1 and CDR2 sequences are WSHSY and SAAADI.

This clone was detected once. In DNA form, the CDR3 reads TGTGCCAGCGTTAGCGGGGGGAACACCGGGGAGCTGTTTTTT. Amino acids: CASVSGGNTGELFF. The V gene is TRBV6-6, the J gene TRBJ2-2, with 9 positions matching TRBD2. Germline-derived CDR1 and CDR2 are MNHNY and SVGAGI (reference sequence). The CDR3 consists of 14 residues. Unmatched junction bases numbered 2, after V lost 8 bases and J lost 1 base.

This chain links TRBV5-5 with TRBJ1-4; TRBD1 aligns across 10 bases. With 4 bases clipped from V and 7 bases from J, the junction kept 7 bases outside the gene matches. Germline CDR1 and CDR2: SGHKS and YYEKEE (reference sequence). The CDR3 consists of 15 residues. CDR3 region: CASSTDGTGVEKLFF. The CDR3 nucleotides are TGTGCCAGCAGCACGGACGGGACAGGGGTTGAAAAACTGTTTTTT. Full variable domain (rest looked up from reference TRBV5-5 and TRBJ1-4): DAGVTQSPTHLIKTRGQQVTLRCSPISGHKSVSWYQQVLGQGPQFIFQYYEKEERGRGNFPDRFSARQFPNYSSELNVNALLLGDSALYLCASSTDGTGVEKLFFGSGTQLSVL.

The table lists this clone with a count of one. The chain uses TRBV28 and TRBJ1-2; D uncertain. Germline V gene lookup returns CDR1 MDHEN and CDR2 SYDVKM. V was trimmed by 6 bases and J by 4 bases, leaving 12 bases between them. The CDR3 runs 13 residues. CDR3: CASSLDGLYGYTF. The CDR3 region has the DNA TGTGCCAGCAGCCTCGACGGACTCTATGGCTACACCTTC.

The CDR3 protein is CASSRTGQGAQPQHF. For the CDR3, the DNA is TGTGCCAGCAGCCGAACCGGACAGGGGGCGCAGCCCCAGCATTTT. The chain links TRBV2 to TRBJ1-5; 11 nucleotides match TRBD1. There are 15 residues in the CDR3. Looked up from germline, CDR1 is SNHLY and CDR2 is FYNNEI. Trimming removed 6 bases from V and 7 bases from J; junction bases left unmatched: 8.

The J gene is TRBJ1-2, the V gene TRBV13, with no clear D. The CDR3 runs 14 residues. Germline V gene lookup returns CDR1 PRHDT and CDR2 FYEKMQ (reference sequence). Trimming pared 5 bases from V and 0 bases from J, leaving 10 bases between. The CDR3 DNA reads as TGTGCCAGCAGCCGCTCGGGTACTAACTATGGCTACACCTTC. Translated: CASSRSGTNYGYTF.